The 14 T cell receptor beta chains below come from one sample, sequenced in a study of T cells in Graves' hyperthyroidism and ophthalmopathy. TCR beta CDR3 sequences were amplified from RNA transcripts. Initially, a first-round RT-PCR of the TCR CDR3 employed the HTBI primer set. TCRdb processed the multiplex PCR reads anew with MiXCR; each CDR3 protein has one entry. The sample lists hundreds of thousands of distinct CDR3 sequences; under 25% were seen once. Sequencing was carried out using blood. The source of these receptors is a man aged 25-45 years with Graves' ophthalmopathy.

This clonotype was seen more than once but under ten times. The V gene is TRBV6-1, the J gene TRBJ2-4, with 8 bases that match TRBD2. V lost 5 bases, J lost 0 bases, and 6 bases stayed unmatched. Per the germline V gene, CDR1 is MNHNS and CDR2 is SASEGT. The length of the CDR3 is 16 residues. CDR3: CASSQSGGQAKNIQYF. Written as DNA, the CDR3 is TGTGCCAGCAGTCAATCGGGGGGGCAAGCCAAAAACATTCAGTACTTC.

This clonotype was seen a handful of times. The J gene is TRBJ2-1, the V gene TRBV19; D perhaps matches TRBD2 (6 bases). V dropped 4 bases and J dropped 9 bases, with 13 bases sitting between them. The CDR3 totals 13 residues. Germline V gene sequence: CDR1 LNHDA, CDR2 SQIVND (reference sequence). The CDR3 DNA sequence: TGTGCCAGTAGTAGTAGCGGTCTGGCTGAGCAGTTCTTC. Translated, it gives CASSSSGLAEQFF. The full variable domain, rest sourced from reference TRBV19 and TRBJ2-1, is DGGITQSPKYLFRKEGQNVTLSCEQNLNHDAMYWYRQDPGQGLRLIYYSQIVNDFQKGDIAEGYSVSREKKESFPLTVTSAQKNPTAFYLCASSSSGLAEQFFGPGTRLTVL.

This clonotype appeared a single time. This may be a read error, as it is one base from a much larger clone. This sequence joins TRBV12-3 or TRBV12-4 and TRBJ2-7; a weak D match, TRBD2 (7 bases). V was pared by 6 bases and J by 6 bases, with 15 bases between. This CDR3 has 13 amino acids. The CDR3 nucleotides read TGTGCCAGCAGCAGGGCAGGGGAGGGCGAGCAGTACTTC. Amino acid sequence: CASSRAGEGEQYF.

At least ten counts were recorded for this clonotype. The chain couples TRBV11-3 to TRBJ2-3, with D possibly TRBD1 on 6 matching bases. The CDR3 totals 13 residues. V lost 5 bases and J lost 4, with 10 bases in between. The germline CDR1 and CDR2 sequences are SGHNT and YENEEA. The chain's CDR3 is CASSAPGADTQYF. The CDR3 nucleotides are TGTGCCAGCAGCGCCCCAGGGGCAGATACGCAGTATTTT.

The chain employs TRBV20-1 and TRBJ2-3; no firm D call. The CDR3 extends over 10 amino acids. The V gene's germline CDR1 is DFQATT and CDR2 SNEGSKA (reference sequence). With 3 bases removed from V and 6 bases from J, the gap between germline ends came to 4 bases. CDR3 DNA: TGCAGTGCTAGTTTGGATACGCAGTATTTT. Its protein is CSASLDTQYF.

This clonotype appeared a few times. The chain carries TRBV12-3 or TRBV12-4 and TRBJ2-2, with 12 bases aligning to TRBD2. The V and J ends lost 3 bases and 6 bases, in that order; junction bases with no gene match: 2. The CDR3 consists of 15 residues. The CDR3 DNA sequence: TGTGCCAGCAGTTTGACTAGCGGGAGCTCCGGGGAGCTGTTTTTT. This translates into CASSLTSGSSGELFF.

The chain carries TRBV6-1 and TRBJ2-3, with TRBD1 matching over 8 bases. V shed 3 bases and J 4 bases; nucleotides not matched to a gene: 6. Germline CDR1 and CDR2: MNHNS and SASEGT. CDR3 length: 15 amino acids. CDR3 DNA sequence: TGTGCCAGCAGTGACGACAGGGGAACGGCAGATACGCAGTATTTT. Translation gives CASSDDRGTADTQYF.

The chain couples TRBV7-9 to TRBJ2-6; 7 nucleotides align to TRBD1. Germline-derived CDR1 and CDR2 are SEHNR and FQNEAQ (reference sequence). This CDR3 is 15 amino acids long. V shed 6 bases and J 4 bases; nucleotides not matched to a gene: 6. CDR3 amino acids: CASRADRAGANVLTF. The CDR3 region has the DNA TGTGCCAGCAGAGCAGACAGGGCGGGGGCCAACGTCCTGACTTTC.

This clonotype was detected ten times or more. The gene calls are TRBV5-1 and TRBJ2-2; no firm D call. V dropped 4 bases and J dropped 0 bases, with 13 bases sitting between them. CDR1 and CDR2 from the germline V gene are SGHRS and YFSETQ. This CDR3 comprises 16 residues. CDR3 nucleotides: TGCGCCAGCAGCCCCTACTCGCAGCCGAACACCGGGGAGCTGTTTTTT. Translation gives CASSPYSQPNTGELFF.

V is TRBV5-7 and J is TRBJ2-4, with D possibly being TRBD1 or TRBD2 (5 bases each). TRBV5-7 is given ORF status, its function remaining uncertain. The V gene lost 3 bases and the J gene lost 2 bases, with 21 bases spanning the gap. CDR3 length: 18 amino acids. The CDR3 bases are TGTGCCAGCAGCTCCTGGGGGTGGCGGAGATCTACCAAAAACATTCAGTACTTC. Protein product: CASSSWGWRRSTKNIQYF.

This clonotype was picked up many times. The chain links TRBV28 to TRBJ2-3; D gene uncertain. The CDR3 is 13 amino acids. The V gene lost 9 bases and the J gene lost 6 bases, with 16 bases spanning the gap. Germline CDR1 reads MDHEN; CDR2 reads SYDVKM. The CDR3 protein is CASVHIPWDTQYF. The CDR3 DNA sequence: TGTGCCAGTGTCCACATACCCTGGGATACGCAGTATTTT. The variable domain in full, with the rest retrieved from reference TRBV28 and TRBJ2-3, is DVKVTQSSRYLVKRTGEKVFLECVQDMDHENMFWYRQDPGLGLRLIYFSYDVKMKEKGDIPEGYSVSREKKERFSLILESASTNQTSMYLCASVHIPWDTQYFGPGTRLTVL.

This rearrangement joins TRBV27 to TRBJ2-5, with 13 bases lining up with TRBD2. The CDR3 loop spans 16 amino acids. Germline lookup yields CDR1 MNHEY and CDR2 SMNVEV (reference sequence). V shed 6 bases, J shed 4 bases, and the junction held 8 bases outside the gene matches. The CDR3 coding sequence is TGTGCCAGCAGCTCGTTAGGACTAGCGGGAGCAGAGACCCAGTACTTC. Amino acids: CASSSLGLAGAETQYF.

This clonotype appeared many times. This chain uses TRBV7-2 with TRBJ2-7; 11 positions match TRBD2. The J segment lost 7 bases and the V segment lost 5 bases, leaving 10 bases of the junction unmatched. Germline lookup yields CDR1 SGHTA and CDR2 FQGNSA. The CDR3 length is 15 residues. The CDR3 sequence: CASSTSSGRLKEQYF. The DNA for the CDR3 is TGTGCCAGCAGCACATCTAGCGGGAGGTTAAAAGAGCAGTACTTC.

This clonotype has at least ten counts. The rearrangement joins TRBV28 to TRBJ1-5; TRBD1 agrees at 7 bases. The CDR3 is 15 residues long. Trimming took 5 bases from V and 4 from J; bases not matched to a gene: 8. The V gene's germline CDR1 is MDHEN and CDR2 SYDVKM. The DNA for the CDR3 is TGTGCCAGCAGTCCCTGGGACAGCGAGAATCAGCCCCAGCATTTT. It specifies CASSPWDSENQPQHF.